The present T cell receptor (beta chain) was sequenced within a study of T cells in Graves' hyperthyroidism and ophthalmopathy. Study-level results: A model of 13 V-J pairs discriminated ophthalmopathy from stable hyperthyroidism.

The table lists this clonotype with a few counts. Its target is unknown. From RNA transcripts, TCR beta CDR3 regions were amplified. Primed by the HTBI set, a first-round RT-PCR was run on the TCR CDR3. Via MiXCR, TCRdb re-called the multiplex PCR reads, giving one row per CDR3 protein. The sample comprises approximately 600,000 distinct CDR3 sequences, 15% to 20% of which are singletons, and around 4% rests with the top ten. The CDR3 runs 14 residues. The V end was cut by 0 bases, the J end by 3 bases, with 8 bases between. Looked up from germline, CDR1 is MNHEY and CDR2 is SVGEGT. V and J are TRBV6-2 or TRBV6-3 and TRBJ1-1, with TRBD1 as a possible D gene (5 bases). The sequence derives from a young woman with Graves' hyperthyroidism. The sample was blood. This CDR3 reads CASSYSGVHTEAFF. The CDR3 coding sequence is TGTGCCAGCAGTTACTCGGGGGTACACACTGAAGCTTTCTTT.